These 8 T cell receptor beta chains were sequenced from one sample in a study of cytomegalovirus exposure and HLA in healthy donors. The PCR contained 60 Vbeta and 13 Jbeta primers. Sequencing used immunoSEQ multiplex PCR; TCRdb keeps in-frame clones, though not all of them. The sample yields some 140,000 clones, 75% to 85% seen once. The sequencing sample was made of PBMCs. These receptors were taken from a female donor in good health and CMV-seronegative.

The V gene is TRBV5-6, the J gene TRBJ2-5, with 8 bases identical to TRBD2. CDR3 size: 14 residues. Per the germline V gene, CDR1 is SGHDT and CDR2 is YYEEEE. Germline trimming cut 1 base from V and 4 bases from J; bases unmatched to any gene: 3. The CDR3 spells CASSLMRGVETQYF. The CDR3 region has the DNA TGTGCCAGCAGCTTGATGCGGGGGGTAGAGACCCAGTACTTC.

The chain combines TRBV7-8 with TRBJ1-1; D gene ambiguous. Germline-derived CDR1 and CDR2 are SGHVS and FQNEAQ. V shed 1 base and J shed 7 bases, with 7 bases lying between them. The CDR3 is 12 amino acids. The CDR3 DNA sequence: TGTGCCAGCAGCTTAGGTGAGGGTGAAGCTTTCTTT. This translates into CASSLGEGEAFF.

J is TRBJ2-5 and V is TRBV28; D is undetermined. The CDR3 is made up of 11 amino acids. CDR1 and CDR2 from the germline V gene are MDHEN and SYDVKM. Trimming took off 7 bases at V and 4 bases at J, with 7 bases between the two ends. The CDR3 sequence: CASKRLETQYF. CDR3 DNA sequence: TGTGCCAGCAAGCGATTAGAGACCCAGTACTTC.

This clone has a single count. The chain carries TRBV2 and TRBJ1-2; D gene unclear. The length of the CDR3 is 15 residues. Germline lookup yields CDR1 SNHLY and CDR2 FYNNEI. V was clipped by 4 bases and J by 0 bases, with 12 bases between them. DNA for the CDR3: TGTGCCAGCAGTGGGGAGGTCAGTTCTAACTATGGCTACACCTTC. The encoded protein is CASSGEVSSNYGYTF.

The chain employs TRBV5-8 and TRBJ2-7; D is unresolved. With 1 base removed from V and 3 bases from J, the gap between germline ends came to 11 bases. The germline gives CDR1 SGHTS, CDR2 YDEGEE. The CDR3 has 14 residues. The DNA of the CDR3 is TGTGCCAGCAGCTTGCCACTCCTCCTCTACGAGCAGTACTTC. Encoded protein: CASSLPLLLYEQYF.

The DNA for the CDR3 is TGCGCCAGCAGCCAAGGAGCGGCTCCTACATACGAGCAGTACTTC. Translating gives CASSQGAAPTYEQYF. The chain is built from TRBV4-1 and TRBJ2-7; D is perhaps TRBD2 (5 bases). Per germline, CDR1 MGHRA and CDR2 YSYEKL. The length of the CDR3 is 15 residues. Trimming removed 1 base at V and 4 bases at J, with 14 bases between.

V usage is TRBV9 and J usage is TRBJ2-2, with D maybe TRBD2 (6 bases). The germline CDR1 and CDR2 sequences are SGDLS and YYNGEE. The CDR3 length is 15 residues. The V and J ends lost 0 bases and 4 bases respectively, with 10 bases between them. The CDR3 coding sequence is TGTGCCAGCAGCGTAGGAGGAGGGATCACCGGGGAGCTGTTTTTT. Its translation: CASSVGGGITGELFF.

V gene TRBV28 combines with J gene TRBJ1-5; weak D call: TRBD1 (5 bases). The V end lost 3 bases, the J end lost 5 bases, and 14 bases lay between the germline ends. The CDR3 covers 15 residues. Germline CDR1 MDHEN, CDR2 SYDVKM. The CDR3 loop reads CASSFGGTTYQPQHF. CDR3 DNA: TGTGCCAGCAGTTTCGGGGGGACTACTTATCAGCCCCAGCATTTT.